Below are 17 T cell receptor beta chains sequenced from a single sample in a study of tumor and adjacent non-tumor tissue in lung cancer. This sample's RNA came from whole unsorted tissue. TCRbeta libraries were built with three rounds of nested PCR, modified from ARM-PCR. TCRdb recomputed calls from the multiplex PCR reads with MiXCR, one row per CDR3 protein. The sample has 120,000 or so distinct CDR3 sequences; about 66% are singletons. Sequenced sample: lung tumor tissue. The receptors originated from a man aged 30-40 years with non-small cell lung cancer.

This clonotype qualifies as large. The chain carries TRBV20-1 and TRBJ2-2; TRBD1 matches at 8 bases. Germline assignment: CDR1 DFQATT and CDR2 SNEGSKA (reference sequence). The CDR3 spans 12 residues. V was clipped by 7 bases and J by 3 bases; unmatched bases: 1. In nucleotides, the CDR3 is TGCAGTGTACAGGGGGACACCGGGGAGCTGTTTTTT. Amino acid sequence: CSVQGDTGELFF.

Details on this clonotype: The junction shows a germline mismatch at one end, possibly a read error. The chain couples TRBV4-3 to TRBJ2-3; D might be TRBD2 (5 bases). Germline CDR1 LGHNA, CDR2 YSLEER. This CDR3 is built from 15 residues. The CDR3 region is CGSSRGVASTDTQYF. The CDR3, as DNA: TGCGGCAGCAGCCGCGGCGTTGCTAGCACGGATACGCAGTATTTT.

This clonotype occurred once. One end of the junction fails to match germline, which may point to a read error. The chain joins TRBV6-2 or TRBV6-3 to TRBJ2-1; D unclear. The CDR3 totals 17 residues. In germline, CDR1 is MNHEY, CDR2 SVGEGT. The CDR3 is CASNRLGKTLTYNGQFF. The CDR3 DNA reads TGTGCCAGCAACCGACTTGGCAAGACCCTTACTTACAATGGGCAGTTCTTC.

To note about this clonotype: Since a much larger clone is just one base distant, this may be a read error. The chain uses TRBV18 and TRBJ2-1, with D maybe TRBD1 (6 bases). Germline CDR1 reads KGHSH; CDR2 reads LQKENI. The CDR3 consists of 14 residues. V gave up 2 bases and J gave up 5 bases, with 10 bases separating them. CDR3: CASSPGGNNNEQFF. DNA for the CDR3: TGTGCCAGCTCACCAGGGGGCAACAACAATGAGCAGTTCTTC.

Concerning this clonotype: This may be a read error: a much more frequent sequence differs by one nucleotide. The genes are TRBV20-1 and TRBJ1-2; tentative D call: TRBD1 (6 bases). With 3 bases removed from V and 7 bases from J, the gap between germline ends came to 9 bases. There are 11 residues in the CDR3. Germline V lookup: CDR1 DFQATT, CDR2 SNEGSKA (reference sequence). The CDR3 spells CSARNRAGYTF. The CDR3 DNA sequence: TGCAGTGCTAGGAACAGGGCTGGCTACACCTTC.

Turning to this clonotype: A much larger clonotype is one base distant, so this may be a read error. V and J are TRBV29-1 and TRBJ2-2; 15 positions agree with TRBD2. The CDR3 loop spans 16 amino acids. The J segment lost 5 bases and the V segment lost 6 bases, leaving 7 bases of the junction unmatched. From germline, CDR1 is SQVTM and CDR2 ANQGSEA. The CDR3 DNA follows: TGCAGCGTCCCGGGACTAGCGGGAGGAGTAACCGGGGAGCTGTTTTTT. It codes for CSVPGLAGGVTGELFF.

The rearrangement joins TRBV14 to TRBJ1-4, with 8 bases fitting TRBD1. The germline V gene encodes CDR1 SGHDN and CDR2 FVKESK. The CDR3 covers 15 residues. Trimming took 10 bases from V and 7 from J; bases not matched to a gene: 14. The DNA of the CDR3 is TGTGCCAACACCCAAGGACCCGGGACAGGTGAAAAACTGTTTTTT. It yields the protein CANTQGPGTGEKLFF.

To note about this clonotype: A read error may explain this, as a much larger clone is one base away. The chain is built from TRBV6-6 and TRBJ2-3; D may match TRBD1 or TRBD2 (5 bases each). V was clipped by 2 bases and J by 4 bases, with 19 bases between them. The V gene's germline CDR1 is MNHNY and CDR2 SVGAGI (reference sequence). The CDR3 sequence is 17 residues long. In DNA form, the CDR3 reads TGTGCCAGCAGTTACGGAGGACATGGCACGTATCCAGATACGCAGTATTTT. It translates to CASSYGGHGTYPDTQYF.

This clonotype appeared many times. The CDR3: CASSQGQGEETQYF. Here the CDR3 DNA reads TGCGCCAGCAGCCAAGGGCAGGGGGAAGAGACCCAGTACTTC. This chain links TRBV4-1 with TRBJ2-5; 7 bases align to TRBD1. The CDR3 consists of 14 residues. With 1 base clipped from V and 3 bases from J, the junction kept 2 bases outside the gene matches. Per germline, CDR1 MGHRA and CDR2 YSYEKL.

This sequence joins TRBV5-4 and TRBJ2-5, with a possible D match to TRBD2 (5 bases). CDR3 length: 14 residues. Germline V gene data show CDR1 as SGHNT and CDR2 as YYREEE (reference sequence). Trimming removed 1 base at V and 5 bases at J, with 12 bases between. CDR3 sequence reads: CASSLPGSVETQYF. Here the CDR3 DNA reads TGTGCCAGCAGCTTGCCGGGGAGCGTTGAGACCCAGTACTTC. The full variable domain, rest sourced from reference TRBV5-4 and TRBJ2-5, is ETGVTQSPTHLIKTRGQQVTLRCSSQSGHNTVSWYQQALGQGPQFIFQYYREEENGRGNFPPRFSGLQFPNYSSELNVNALELDDSALYLCASSLPGSVETQYFGPGTRLLVL.

In regard to this clonotype: Germline is not matched at one junction end, which may reflect a read error. V and J are TRBV4-3 and TRBJ1-5; no reliable D call. CDR3 length: 15 residues. Per the germline V gene, CDR1 is LGHNA and CDR2 is YSLEER. The CDR3 spells CVSSQDPAQGRPQHF. The CDR3 DNA reads TGCGTCAGCAGCCAAGATCCAGCACAAGGACGGCCCCAGCATTTT.

This clonotype was picked up a small number of times. One base away lies a much larger clone, so this may be a sequencing read error. CDR3 amino acids: CSVRDPSSGQFF. The CDR3 region has the DNA TGCAGTGTTAGGGATCCTAGTTCGGGGCAGTTCTTC. The chain couples TRBV20-1 to TRBJ2-1; D gene uncertain. The CDR3 runs 12 residues. V lost 7 bases and J lost 12, with 19 bases in between. Germline V lookup: CDR1 DFQATT, CDR2 SNEGSKA (reference sequence).

This clonotype has only a few counts. The chain joins TRBV6-2 or TRBV6-3 to TRBJ2-1; 9 nucleotides line up with TRBD1. J was trimmed by 4 bases and V by 4 bases; bases with no gene match: 2. The CDR3 consists of 14 residues. CDR1 is MNHEY, CDR2 SVGEGT, per germline. CDR3 sequence: CASSSGTGYNEQFF. The CDR3 DNA is TGTGCCAGCAGTTCCGGGACAGGGTACAATGAGCAGTTCTTC.

On this clonotype itself: Here the CDR3 omits its conserved ending phenylalanine or tryptophan, so a read error is the likely source. The chain links TRBV11-2 to TRBJ2-3; 8 nucleotides agree with TRBD2. Germline lookup yields CDR1 SGHAT and CDR2 FQNNGV. This CDR3 is built from 14 residues. CDR3 sequence reads: CTSSFRLATDTQYL. The DNA of the CDR3 is TGTACCAGCAGCTTTAGACTAGCGACAGATACGCAGTATTTA.

On this clonotype: A much bigger clone sits one base away, suggesting this may be a read error. This chain uses TRBV29-1 with TRBJ1-5, with a weak D call TRBD1 (5 bases). The CDR3 runs 13 residues. Germline loops: CDR1 SQVTM, CDR2 ANQGSEA. The CDR3, as DNA: TGCAACGTTGCTGGAGGGGTGTATCAGCCCCAGCATTTT. Its translation: CNVAGGVYQPQHF.

As to this clonotype: Being one base from a much bigger clone, this may be a read error. This chain connects TRBV12-3 or TRBV12-4 to TRBJ1-1, with D perhaps matching TRBD1 (5 bases). CDR3 size: 16 residues. The CDR3 here is CASSPPGLGLNTETFF. CDR3 bases: TGTGCCAGCAGTCCACCCGGGTTGGGGCTGAACACTGAAACTTTCTTT.

The CDR3 spells CASSLGDGGIDTQYF. CDR3 nucleotide sequence: TGTGCCAGCAGTTTAGGAGACGGGGGAATAGATACGCAGTATTTT. The gene calls are TRBV28 and TRBJ2-3; D possibly corresponds to TRBD2 (6 bases). V was trimmed by 2 bases and J by 5 bases, leaving 14 bases between them. This CDR3 comprises 15 residues. Germline V CDR1 and CDR2: MDHEN, SYDVKM.